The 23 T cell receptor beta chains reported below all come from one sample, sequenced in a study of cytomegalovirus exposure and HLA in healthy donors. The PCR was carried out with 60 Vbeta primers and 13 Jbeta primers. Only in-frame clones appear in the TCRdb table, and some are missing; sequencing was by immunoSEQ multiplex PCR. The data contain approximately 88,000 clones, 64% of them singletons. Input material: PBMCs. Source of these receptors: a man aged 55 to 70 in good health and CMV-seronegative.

The DNA of the CDR3 is TGTGCCAGCAGCTTAGCGCTCAGGGAAACTGAAGCTTTCTTT. Translating gives CASSLALRETEAFF. The chain employs TRBV7-9 and TRBJ1-1; TRBD1 is a possible D gene (5 bases). Germline V gene data show CDR1 as SEHNR and CDR2 as FQNEAQ (reference sequence). This CDR3 is built from 14 residues. V was cut by 0 bases and J by 5 bases, with 10 bases left in between.

CDR3 coding DNA: TGCGCCAGCAGTGTTTCCGGGACAGGGGCAGCCCAGCCCCAGCATTTT. It yields the protein CASSVSGTGAAQPQHF. The rearrangement joins TRBV10-2 to TRBJ1-5; 10 bases align to TRBD1. J was trimmed by 7 bases and V by 4 bases; bases with no gene match: 10. The CDR3 consists of 16 residues. Germline V gene data show CDR1 as WSHSY and CDR2 as SAAADI.

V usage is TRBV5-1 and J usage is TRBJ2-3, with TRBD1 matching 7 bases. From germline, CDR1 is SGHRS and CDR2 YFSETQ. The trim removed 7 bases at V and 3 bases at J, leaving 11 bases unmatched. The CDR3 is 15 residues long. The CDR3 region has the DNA TGCGCCAGCCGCCTCGGACAGGTCCTGACAGATACGCAGTATTTT. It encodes CASRLGQVLTDTQYF.

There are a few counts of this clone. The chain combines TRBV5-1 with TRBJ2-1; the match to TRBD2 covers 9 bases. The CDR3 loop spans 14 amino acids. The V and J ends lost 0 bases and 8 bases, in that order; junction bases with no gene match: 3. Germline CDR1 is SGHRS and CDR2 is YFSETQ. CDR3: CASSLEGLADEQFF. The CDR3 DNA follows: TGCGCCAGCAGCTTGGAGGGACTAGCCGATGAGCAGTTCTTC. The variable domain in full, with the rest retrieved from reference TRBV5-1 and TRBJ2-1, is KAGVTQTPRYLIKTRGQQVTLSCSPISGHRSVSWYQQTPGQGLQFLFEYFSETQRNKGNFPGRFSGRQFSNSRSEMNVSTLELGDSALYLCASSLEGLADEQFFGPGTRLTVL.

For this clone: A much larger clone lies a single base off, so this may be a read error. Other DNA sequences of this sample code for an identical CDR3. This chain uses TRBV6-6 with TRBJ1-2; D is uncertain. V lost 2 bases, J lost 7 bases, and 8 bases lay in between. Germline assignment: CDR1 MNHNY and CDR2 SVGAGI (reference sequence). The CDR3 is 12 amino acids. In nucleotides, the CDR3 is TGTGCCAGCAGTTACCGGGGTGGTGGCTACACCTTC. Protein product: CASSYRGGGYTF.

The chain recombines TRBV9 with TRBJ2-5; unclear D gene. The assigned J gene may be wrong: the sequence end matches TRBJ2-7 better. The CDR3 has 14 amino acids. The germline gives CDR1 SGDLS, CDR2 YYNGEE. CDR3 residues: CASSVTGDSYEQYF. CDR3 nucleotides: TGTGCCAGCAGCGTAACGGGTGACTCCTACGAGCAGTACTTC.

CDR3 sequence: CASSLTGDTQYF. CDR3 sequence (DNA): TGTGCCAGCAGCTTAACAGGGGATACGCAGTATTTT. The chain combines TRBV7-2 with TRBJ2-3, with D possibly matching TRBD1 (6 bases). Looked up from germline, CDR1 is SGHTA and CDR2 is FQGNSA. This CDR3 region has 12 residues. The ends were cut back, 2 bases at V and 6 bases at J, with 6 bases in the middle.

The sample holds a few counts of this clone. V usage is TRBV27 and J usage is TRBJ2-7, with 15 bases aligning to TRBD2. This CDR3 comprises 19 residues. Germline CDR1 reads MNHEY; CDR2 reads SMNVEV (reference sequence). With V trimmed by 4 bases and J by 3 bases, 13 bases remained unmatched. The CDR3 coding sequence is TGTGCCAGCAGTTCCAATGGACTAGCGGGAGGGTATAAGGGCTACGAGCAGTACTTC. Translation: CASSSNGLAGGYKGYEQYF.

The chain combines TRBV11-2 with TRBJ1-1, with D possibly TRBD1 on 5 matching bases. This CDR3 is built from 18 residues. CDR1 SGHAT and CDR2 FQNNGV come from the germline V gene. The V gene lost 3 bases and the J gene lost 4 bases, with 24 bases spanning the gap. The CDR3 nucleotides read TGTGCCAGCAGCTTGAAACAGGCATCGGGACTATGGGGCACTGAAGCTTTCTTT. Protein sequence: CASSLKQASGLWGTEAFF. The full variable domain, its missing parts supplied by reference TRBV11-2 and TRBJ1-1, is EAGVAQSPRYKIIEKRQSVAFWCNPISGHATLYWYQQILGQGPKLLIQFQNNGVVDDSQLPKDRFSAERLKGVDSTLKIQPAKLEDSAVYLCASSLKQASGLWGTEAFFGQGTRLTVV.

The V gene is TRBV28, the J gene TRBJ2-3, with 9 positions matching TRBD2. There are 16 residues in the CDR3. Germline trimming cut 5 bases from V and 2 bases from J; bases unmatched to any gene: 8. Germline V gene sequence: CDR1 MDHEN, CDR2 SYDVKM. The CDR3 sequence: CASSAALAGNTDTQYF. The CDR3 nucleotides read TGTGCCAGCAGTGCGGCCCTAGCGGGGAACACAGATACGCAGTATTTT.

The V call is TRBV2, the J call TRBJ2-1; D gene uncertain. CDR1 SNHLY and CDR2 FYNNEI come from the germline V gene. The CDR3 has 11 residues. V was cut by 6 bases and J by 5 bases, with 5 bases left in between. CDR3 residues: CASRFNNEQFF. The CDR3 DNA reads TGTGCCAGCAGGTTCAACAATGAGCAGTTCTTC.

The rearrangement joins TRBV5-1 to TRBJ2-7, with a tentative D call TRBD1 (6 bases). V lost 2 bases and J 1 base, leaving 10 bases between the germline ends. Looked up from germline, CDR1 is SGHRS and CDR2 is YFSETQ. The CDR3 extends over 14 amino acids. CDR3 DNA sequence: TGCGCCAGCAGCTTTAGTACAGGGTCCTACGAGCAGTACTTC. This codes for CASSFSTGSYEQYF.

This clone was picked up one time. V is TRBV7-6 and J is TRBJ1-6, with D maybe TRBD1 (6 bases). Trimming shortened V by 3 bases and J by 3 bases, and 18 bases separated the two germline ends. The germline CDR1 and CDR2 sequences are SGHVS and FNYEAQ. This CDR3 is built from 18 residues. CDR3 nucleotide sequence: TGTGCCAGCAGCTTTTTTGGTTGGGGGCAGAACTATAATTCACCCCTCCACTTT. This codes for CASSFFGWGQNYNSPLHF.

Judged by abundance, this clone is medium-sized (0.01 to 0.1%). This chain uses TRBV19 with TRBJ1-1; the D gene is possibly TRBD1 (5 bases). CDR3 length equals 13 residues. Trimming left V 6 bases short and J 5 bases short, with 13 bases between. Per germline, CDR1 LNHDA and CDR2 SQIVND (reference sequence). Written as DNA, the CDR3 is TGTGCCAGTAGGGACACGGAAATTACTGAAGCTTTCTTT. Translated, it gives CASRDTEITEAFF.

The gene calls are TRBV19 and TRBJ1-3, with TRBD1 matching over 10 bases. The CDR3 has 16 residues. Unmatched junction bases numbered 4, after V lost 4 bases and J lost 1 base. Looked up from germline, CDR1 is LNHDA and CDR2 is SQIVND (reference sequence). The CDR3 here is CASSTGTGASGNTIYF. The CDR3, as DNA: TGTGCCAGTAGTACTGGGACAGGGGCTTCTGGAAACACCATATATTTT.

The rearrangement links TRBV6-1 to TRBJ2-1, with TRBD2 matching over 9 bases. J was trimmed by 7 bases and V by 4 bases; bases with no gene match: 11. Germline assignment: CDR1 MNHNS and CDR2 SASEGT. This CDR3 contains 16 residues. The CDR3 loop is CASSALRLAGGNEQFF. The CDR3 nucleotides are TGTGCCAGCAGTGCATTGCGCCTTGCGGGGGGGAATGAGCAGTTCTTC.

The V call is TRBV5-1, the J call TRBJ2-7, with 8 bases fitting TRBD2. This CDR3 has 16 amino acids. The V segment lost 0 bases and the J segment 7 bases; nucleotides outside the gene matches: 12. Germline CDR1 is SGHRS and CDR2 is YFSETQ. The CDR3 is CASSLESAGGLREQYF. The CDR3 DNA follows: TGCGCCAGCAGCTTGGAATCGGCGGGAGGCTTACGGGAGCAGTACTTC.

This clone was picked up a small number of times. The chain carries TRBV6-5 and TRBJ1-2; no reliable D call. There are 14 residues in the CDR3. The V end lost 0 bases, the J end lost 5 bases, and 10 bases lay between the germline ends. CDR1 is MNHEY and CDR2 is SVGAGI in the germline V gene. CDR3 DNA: TGTGCCAGCAGTTACTCGAAACAGTTTTATGGCTACACCTTC. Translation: CASSYSKQFYGYTF.

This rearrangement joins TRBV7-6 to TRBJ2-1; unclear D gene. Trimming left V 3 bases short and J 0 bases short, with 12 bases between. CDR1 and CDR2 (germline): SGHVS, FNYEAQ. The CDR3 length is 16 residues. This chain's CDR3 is CASSLFASSSYNEQFF. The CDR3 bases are TGTGCCAGCAGCTTGTTTGCTTCGAGCTCCTACAATGAGCAGTTCTTC.

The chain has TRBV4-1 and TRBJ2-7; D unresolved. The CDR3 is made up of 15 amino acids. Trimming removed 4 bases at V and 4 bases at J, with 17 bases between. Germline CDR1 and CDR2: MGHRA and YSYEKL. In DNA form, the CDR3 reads TGCGCCAGCAGCCTCCAATCAGGCAATCTGTACGAGCAGTACTTC. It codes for CASSLQSGNLYEQYF.

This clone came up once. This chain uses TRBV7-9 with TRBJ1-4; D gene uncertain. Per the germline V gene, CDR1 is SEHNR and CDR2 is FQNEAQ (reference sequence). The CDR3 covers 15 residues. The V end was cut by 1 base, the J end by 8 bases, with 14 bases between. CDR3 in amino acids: CASSLGIASSEKLFF. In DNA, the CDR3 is TGTGCCAGCAGCTTAGGTATCGCCAGTTCGGAAAAACTGTTTTTT.

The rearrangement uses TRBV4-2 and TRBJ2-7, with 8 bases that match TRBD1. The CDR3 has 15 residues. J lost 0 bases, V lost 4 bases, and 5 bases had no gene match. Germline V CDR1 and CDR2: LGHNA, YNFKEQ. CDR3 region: CASSPGTGFSYEQYF. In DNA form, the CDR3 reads TGTGCCAGCAGCCCAGGGACAGGATTCTCCTACGAGCAGTACTTC.

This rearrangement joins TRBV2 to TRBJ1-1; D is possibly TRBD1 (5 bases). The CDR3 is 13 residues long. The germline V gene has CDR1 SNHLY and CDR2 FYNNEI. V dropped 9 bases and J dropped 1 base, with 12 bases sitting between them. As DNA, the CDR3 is TGTGCCAGTATGACAGACAGGAACACTGAAGCTTTCTTT. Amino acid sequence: CASMTDRNTEAFF.